These 6 T cell receptor beta chains share one sample of origin, sequenced in a study of sequential checkpoint blockade in melanoma. TCRdb keeps only in-frame clones here, not all; method: immunoSEQ multiplex PCR. In the table there are approximately 29,000 clones, approximately 86% of which are singletons. Noted treatment: randomized to nivolumab then ipilimumab (arm A) or the reverse (arm B). The sample here was CD8+ T cells sorted from blood (inferred from file names), taken from a patient given nivolumab and ipilimumab in sequence. The origin of the receptors is a human donor with melanoma.

As concerns this clone: In the same sample, other DNA sequences code for this CDR3. The J gene is TRBJ2-5, the V gene TRBV15, with D perhaps TRBD2 (7 bases). From germline, CDR1 is LNHNV and CDR2 YYDKDF (reference sequence). This CDR3 has 14 amino acids. Trimming took 1 base from V and 5 from J, leaving 11 bases between them. In nucleotides, the CDR3 is TGTGCCACCAGCAGAGCGGGGGGCCGGGAGACCCAGTACTTC. This sequence encodes CATSRAGGRETQYF.

The chain links TRBV27 to TRBJ1-1; no clear D gene. The CDR3 runs 14 residues. Germline loops: CDR1 MNHEY, CDR2 SMNVEV (reference sequence). V was cut by 4 bases and J by 0 bases, with 9 bases left in between. The CDR3 here is CASSWTDMNTEAFF. The CDR3 coding sequence is TGTGCCAGCAGTTGGACTGATATGAACACTGAAGCTTTCTTT.

This chain uses TRBV4-3 with TRBJ1-1; 8 bases map to TRBD1. Germline V gives CDR1 LGHNA, CDR2 YSLEER. The length of the CDR3 is 16 residues. V was clipped by 1 base and J by 0 bases; unmatched bases: 4. CDR3: CASSQGTGGMNTEAFF. The CDR3 DNA is TGCGCCAGCAGCCAAGGAACAGGGGGAATGAACACTGAAGCTTTCTTT.

This clone was counted only a few times. The V gene is TRBV21-1, the J gene TRBJ2-7; the DNA was not used to check the table's D call, TRBD1. TRBV21-1 counts as a pseudogene. The CDR3 loop spans 16 amino acids. The CDR3 DNA follows: TGTGCCAGCAGCAAACCCGGGACAGGGCCCCCCTACGAGCAGTACTTC. It translates to CASSKPGTGPPYEQYF.

A single count supports this clone. This chain links TRBV28 with TRBJ2-1, with 7 bases that match TRBD2. The CDR3 is 18 amino acids. The V gene's germline CDR1 is MDHEN and CDR2 SYDVKM. J was trimmed by 6 bases and V by 1 base; bases with no gene match: 15. The CDR3 is CASSLYQAGSLALNEQFF. CDR3 DNA sequence: TGTGCCAGCAGTTTATATCAAGCGGGATCTCTTGCGCTCAATGAGCAGTTCTTC.

The rearrangement uses TRBV7-2 and TRBJ1-3; D unresolved. This CDR3 contains 13 residues. Germline lookup yields CDR1 SGHTA and CDR2 FQGNSA. Trimming removed 5 bases at V and 4 bases at J, with 9 bases between. CDR3 sequence: CASSETGGNTIYF. CDR3 DNA sequence: TGTGCCAGCAGCGAGACTGGCGGAAACACCATATATTTT.